One TCR beta chain is described in this entry. Researchers ran the PCR with 60 Vbeta and 13 Jbeta primers. Profiled with immunoSEQ multiplex PCR; TCRdb holds only in-frame clones, not every one. The sample holds 80,000 to 95,000 clones. The data were taken from a study of cytomegalovirus exposure and HLA in healthy donors. V lost 0 bases, J lost 3 bases, and 3 bases lay in between. Germline V gene data show CDR1 as LNHNV and CDR2 as YYDKDF (reference sequence). CDR3 length: 12 residues. The sequence was obtained from a middle-aged man in good health and CMV-seropositive. Sample: PBMCs. The chain joins TRBV15 to TRBJ2-7; unclear D gene. CDR3 sequence: CATSRDVYEQYF. DNA for the CDR3: TGTGCCACCAGCAGAGACGTCTACGAGCAGTACTTC.